Shown below are 17 T cell receptor beta chains from a single sample sequenced in a study of Ad26.COV2.S vaccination and SARS-CoV-2 variants. Specified treatment: over 15 received Ad26.COV2.S at low or high dose, single or two shots; several received placebo; per-sample allocation not given. Following the first vaccine or placebo injection, samples were taken on day 63. Some clones are missing from TCRdb's copy, which holds only in-frame ones; the method was immunoSEQ multiplex PCR. The repertoire holds hundreds of thousands of clones, with roughly nine tenths as singletons. This material consisted of peripheral blood, taken in a trial of Ad26.COV2.S vaccine versus placebo. All receptors derive from a person between 18 and 65 years old who received the Ad26.COV2.S COVID-19 vaccine or a placebo.

This chain uses TRBV2 with TRBJ1-6; D may be TRBD1 (5 bases). The CDR3 is made up of 16 amino acids. Trimming shortened V by 1 base and J by 6 bases, and 13 bases separated the two germline ends. Looked up from germline, CDR1 is SNHLY and CDR2 is FYNNEI. CDR3 region: CASSEGGRTSNSPLHF. CDR3 DNA sequence: TGTGCCAGCAGTGAAGGGGGACGTACGAGTAATTCACCCCTCCACTTT.

V gene TRBV19 combines with J gene TRBJ1-1; D perhaps matches TRBD1 (6 bases). The CDR3 contains 14 residues. Germline V gene lookup returns CDR1 LNHDA and CDR2 SQIVND (reference sequence). The ends were cut back, 3 bases at V and 0 bases at J, with 8 bases in the middle. CDR3: CASSMDSLNTEAFF. In nucleotides, the CDR3 is TGTGCCAGTAGTATGGACAGCTTGAACACTGAAGCTTTCTTT.

The count of this clone is one. V and J are TRBV5-1 and TRBJ2-5; a possible D gene is TRBD2 (6 bases). The CDR3 is 14 residues long. CDR1 is SGHRS and CDR2 is YFSETQ in the germline V gene. Trimming pared 2 bases from V and 6 bases from J, leaving 14 bases between. CDR3 region: CASSLGGTEQTQYF. CDR3 in DNA: TGCGCCAGCAGCTTAGGCGGGACGGAGCAGACCCAGTACTTC.

The chain is built from TRBV19 and TRBJ1-6; a possible D gene is TRBD1 (5 bases). The CDR3 spans 13 residues. V lost 10 bases and J lost 7, with 14 bases in between. CDR1 and CDR2 (germline): LNHDA, SQIVND (reference sequence). The DNA of the CDR3 is TGTGCCACCGCCGGGACCCGAAATTCACCCCTCCACTTT. This sequence encodes CATAGTRNSPLHF. The whole variable domain, filled in from reference TRBV19 and TRBJ1-6, reads DGGITQSPKYLFRKEGQNVTLSCEQNLNHDAMYWYRQDPGQGLRLIYYSQIVNDFQKGDIAEGYSVSREKKESFPLTVTSAQKNPTAFYLCATAGTRNSPLHFGNGTRLTVT.

In DNA, the CDR3 is TGTGCCAGTAGTCTAGCGGGGGTGACAGATACGCAGTATTTT. This translates into CASSLAGVTDTQYF. The chain recombines TRBV19 with TRBJ2-3, with 10 nucleotides matching TRBD2. V lost 5 bases and J lost 3; bases outside the gene matches: 2. This CDR3 comprises 14 residues. CDR1 and CDR2 (germline): LNHDA, SQIVND (reference sequence).

This chain connects TRBV7-9 to TRBJ1-1; D is unresolved. Germline values: CDR1 SEHNR, CDR2 FQNEAQ (reference sequence). CDR3 size: 13 residues. Trimming shortened V by 3 bases and J by 2 bases, and 7 bases separated the two germline ends. In DNA form, the CDR3 reads TGTGCCAGCAGCTTTCGGTCAAACACTGAAGCTTTCTTT. Protein: CASSFRSNTEAFF.

This chain links TRBV7-2 with TRBJ2-1; 7 nucleotides line up with TRBD1. Per the germline V gene, CDR1 is SGHTA and CDR2 is FQGNSA. The CDR3 runs to 16 residues. V shed 5 bases, J shed 3 bases, and the junction held 10 bases outside the gene matches. The CDR3 DNA reads TGTGCCAGCAGCAGCAGCCGGGACAGCTACTACAATGAGCAGTTCTTC. The encoded protein is CASSSSRDSYYNEQFF.

The J gene is TRBJ1-1, the V gene TRBV18; D might be TRBD1 (6 bases). Trimming cost V 6 bases and J 5 bases, with 22 bases left between them. The CDR3 is made up of 16 amino acids. From germline, CDR1 is KGHSH and CDR2 LQKENI. The CDR3: CASSLPGGRGRTEAFF. The CDR3 DNA follows: TGTGCCAGCTCTCTCCCCGGAGGCAGGGGAAGAACTGAAGCTTTCTTT.

The chain uses TRBV4-1 and TRBJ2-5, with 9 nucleotides matching TRBD1. The CDR3 is 15 amino acids. The junction had 6 bases not matched to a gene; V was cut back by 5 bases and J by 2 bases. In germline, CDR1 is MGHRA, CDR2 YSYEKL. The CDR3 nucleotides read TGCGCCAGCAGCAGGAGGACAGGGGAGCAAGAGACCCAGTACTTC. Translated, it gives CASSRRTGEQETQYF.

This chain links TRBV27 with TRBJ1-6; 9 nucleotides align to TRBD1. The V gene end was trimmed by 6 bases and the J gene end by 0 bases; junction bases not matched to a gene: 12. CDR3 size: 19 residues. Germline V gives CDR1 MNHEY, CDR2 SMNVEV (reference sequence). The CDR3 bases are TGTGCCAGCAGCCTAGGGGACAGGGATCTTAGCTCCTATAATTCACCCCTCCACTTT. Its translation: CASSLGDRDLSSYNSPLHF.

This chain uses TRBV5-1 with TRBJ2-6; 8 bases line up with TRBD1. The CDR3 runs 19 residues. CDR1 is SGHRS, CDR2 YFSETQ, per germline. V was clipped by 0 bases and J by 0 bases; unmatched bases: 8. The CDR3 protein is CASSLGDRGLYSGANVLTF. CDR3 in DNA: TGCGCCAGCAGCTTGGGTGACAGGGGCCTATACTCTGGGGCCAACGTCCTGACTTTC.

The V gene is TRBV7-9, the J gene TRBJ1-3; the D is unclear. CDR3 length: 14 residues. Trimming took 8 bases from V and 8 from J, leaving 19 bases between them. From germline, CDR1 is SEHNR and CDR2 FQNEAQ (reference sequence). CDR3 sequence: CASPAGPDRYTIYF. In nucleotides, the CDR3 is TGTGCCAGCCCCGCTGGCCCGGACCGATACACCATATATTTT.

The genes are TRBV5-1 and TRBJ2-7, with D tentatively TRBD2 (7 bases). The ends were cut back, 1 base at V and 7 bases at J, with 12 bases in the middle. Germline-derived CDR1 and CDR2 are SGHRS and YFSETQ. There are 13 residues in the CDR3. The CDR3 nucleotides read TGCGCCAGCAGCTTGCGGGGGGCAGGAGAGCAGTACTTC. This codes for CASSLRGAGEQYF.

This clone showed up just once. The chain combines TRBV3-1 (or the pseudogene TRBV3-2) with TRBJ1-2; the D gene is possibly TRBD1 (5 bases). Germline V gene lookup returns CDR1 LGHDT and CDR2 YNNKEL (reference sequence). The CDR3 runs 15 residues. Trimming pared 0 bases from V and 5 bases from J, leaving 13 bases between. In DNA, the CDR3 is TGTGCCAGCAGCCAAGATGAGGGACGGCTATATGGCTACACCTTC. Translation gives CASSQDEGRLYGYTF.

In this sample, this clone turned up a few times. The rearrangement uses TRBV27 and TRBJ1-6; D perhaps matches TRBD1 (5 bases). This CDR3 spans 14 amino acids. Germline V gene data show CDR1 as MNHEY and CDR2 as SMNVEV (reference sequence). V gave up 6 bases and J gave up 6 bases, with 12 bases separating them. CDR3 protein: CASSFMRGNSPLHF. The CDR3 nucleotides read TGTGCCAGCAGCTTCATGAGGGGTAATTCACCCCTCCACTTT.

Only one count was recorded for this clone. This chain joins TRBV18 and TRBJ1-4; no clear D gene. This CDR3 comprises 13 residues. The V gene's germline CDR1 is KGHSH and CDR2 LQKENI. V lost 0 bases to trimming and J lost 5 bases, with 4 bases between them. The CDR3 loop is CASSPPPNEKLFF. The CDR3 DNA follows: TGTGCCAGCTCACCACCGCCGAATGAAAAACTGTTTTTT. Supplemented by reference TRBV18 and TRBJ1-4, the full variable domain reads NAGVMQNPRHLVRRRGQEARLRCSPMKGHSHVYWYRQLPEEGLKFMVYLQKENIIDESGMPKERFSAEFPKEGPSILRIQQVVRGDSAAYFCASSPPPNEKLFFGSGTQLSVL.

This chain joins TRBV2 and TRBJ1-4; D may be TRBD1 (5 bases). V was clipped by 8 bases and J by 3 bases, with 16 bases between them. Germline CDR1 reads SNHLY; CDR2 reads FYNNEI. This CDR3 is 15 amino acids long. The CDR3 DNA reads TGTGCCAGCGTTGTGGTGGGGCCTTCTAATGAAAAACTGTTTTTT. Its protein is CASVVVGPSNEKLFF.